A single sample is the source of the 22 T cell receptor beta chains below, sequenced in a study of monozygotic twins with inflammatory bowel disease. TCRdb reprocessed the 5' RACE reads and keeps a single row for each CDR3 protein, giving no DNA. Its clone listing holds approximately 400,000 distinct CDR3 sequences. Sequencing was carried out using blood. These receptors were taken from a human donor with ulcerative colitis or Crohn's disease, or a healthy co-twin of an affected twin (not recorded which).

CDR3 loop: CSGSTSTDTQYF. V and J are TRBV29-1 and TRBJ2-3. The CDR3 sequence is 12 residues long. Germline loops: CDR1 SQVTM, CDR2 ANQGSEA.

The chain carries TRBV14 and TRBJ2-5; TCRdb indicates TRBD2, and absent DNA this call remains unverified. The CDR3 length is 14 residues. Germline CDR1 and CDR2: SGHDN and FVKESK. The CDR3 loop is CASSQAQGGETQYF.

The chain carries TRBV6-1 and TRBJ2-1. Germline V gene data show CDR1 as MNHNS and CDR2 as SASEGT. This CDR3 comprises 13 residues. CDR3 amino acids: CASSEIRRSEQFF.

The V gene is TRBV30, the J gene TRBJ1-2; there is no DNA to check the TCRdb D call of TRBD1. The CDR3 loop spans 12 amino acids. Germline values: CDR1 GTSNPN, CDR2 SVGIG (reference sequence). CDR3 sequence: CAWKGVRRGYTF.

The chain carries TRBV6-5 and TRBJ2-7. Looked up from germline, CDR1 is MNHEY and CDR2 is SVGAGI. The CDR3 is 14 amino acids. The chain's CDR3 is CASSYGRSSYEQYF.

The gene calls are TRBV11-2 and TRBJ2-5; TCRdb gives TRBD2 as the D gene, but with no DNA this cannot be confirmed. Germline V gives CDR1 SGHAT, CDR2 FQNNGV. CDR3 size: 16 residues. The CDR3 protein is CASSSRLAGGPETQYF. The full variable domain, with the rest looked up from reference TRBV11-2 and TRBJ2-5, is EAGVAQSPRYKIIEKRQSVAFWCNPISGHATLYWYQQILGQGPKLLIQFQNNGVVDDSQLPKDRFSAERLKGVDSTLKIQPAKLEDSAVYLCASSSRLAGGPETQYFGPGTRLLVL.

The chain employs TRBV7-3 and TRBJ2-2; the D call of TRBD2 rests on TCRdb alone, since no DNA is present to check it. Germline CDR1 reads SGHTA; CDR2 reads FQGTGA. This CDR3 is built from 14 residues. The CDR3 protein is CASSWTSWAGELFF.

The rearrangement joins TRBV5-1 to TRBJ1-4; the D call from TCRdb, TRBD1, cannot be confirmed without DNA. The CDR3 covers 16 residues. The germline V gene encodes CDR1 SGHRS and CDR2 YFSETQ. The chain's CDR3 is CASSDPLRDRVEKLFF.

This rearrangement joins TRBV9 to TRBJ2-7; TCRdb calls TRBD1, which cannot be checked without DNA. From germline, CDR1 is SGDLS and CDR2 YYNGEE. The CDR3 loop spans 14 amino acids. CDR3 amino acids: CASSVGSGYYEQYF.

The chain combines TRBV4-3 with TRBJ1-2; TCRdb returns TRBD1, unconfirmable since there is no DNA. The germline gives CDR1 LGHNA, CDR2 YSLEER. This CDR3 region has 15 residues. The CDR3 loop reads CASSQDRQTLYGYTF.

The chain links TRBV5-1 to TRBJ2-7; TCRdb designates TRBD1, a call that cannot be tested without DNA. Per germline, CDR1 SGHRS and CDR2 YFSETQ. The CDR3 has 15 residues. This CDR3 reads CASSYLSSGNYEQYF.

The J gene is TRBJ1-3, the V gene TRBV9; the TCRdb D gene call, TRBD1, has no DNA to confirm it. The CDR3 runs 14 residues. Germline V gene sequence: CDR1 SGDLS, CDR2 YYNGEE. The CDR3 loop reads CASSPLQGRNTIYF.

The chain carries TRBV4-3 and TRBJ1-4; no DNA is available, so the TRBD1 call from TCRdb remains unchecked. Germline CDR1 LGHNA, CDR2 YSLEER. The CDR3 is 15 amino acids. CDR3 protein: CASSQMTGGSEKLFF.

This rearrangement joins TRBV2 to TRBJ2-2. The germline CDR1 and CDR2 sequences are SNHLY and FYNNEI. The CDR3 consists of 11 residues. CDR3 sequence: CASKDPGELFF.

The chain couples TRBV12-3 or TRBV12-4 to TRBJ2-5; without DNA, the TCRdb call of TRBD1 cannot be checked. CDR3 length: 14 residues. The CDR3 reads CASSNLVTAETQYF.

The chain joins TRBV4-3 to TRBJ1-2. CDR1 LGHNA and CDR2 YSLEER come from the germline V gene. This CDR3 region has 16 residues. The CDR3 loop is CASSDIGVAGNYGYTF.

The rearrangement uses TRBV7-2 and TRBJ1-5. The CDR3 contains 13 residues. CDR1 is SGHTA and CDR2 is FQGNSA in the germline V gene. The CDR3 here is CASSWGSNQPQHF.

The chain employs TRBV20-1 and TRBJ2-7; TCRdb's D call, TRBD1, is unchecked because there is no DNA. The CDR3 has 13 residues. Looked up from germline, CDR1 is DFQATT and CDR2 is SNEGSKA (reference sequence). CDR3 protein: CSIPRDGSYEQYF.

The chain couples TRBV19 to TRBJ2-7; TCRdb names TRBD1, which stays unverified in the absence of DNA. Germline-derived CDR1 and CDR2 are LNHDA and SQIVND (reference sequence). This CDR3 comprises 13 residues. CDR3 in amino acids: CASSVRDSYEQYF. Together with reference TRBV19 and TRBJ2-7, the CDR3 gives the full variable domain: DGGITQSPKYLFRKEGQNVTLSCEQNLNHDAMYWYRQDPGQGLRLIYYSQIVNDFQKGDIAEGYSVSREKKESFPLTVTSAQKNPTAFYLCASSVRDSYEQYFGPGTRLTVT.

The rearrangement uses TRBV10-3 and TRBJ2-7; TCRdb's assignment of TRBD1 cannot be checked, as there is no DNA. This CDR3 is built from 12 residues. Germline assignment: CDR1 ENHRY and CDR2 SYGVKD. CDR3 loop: CAIRWDGDEQYF.

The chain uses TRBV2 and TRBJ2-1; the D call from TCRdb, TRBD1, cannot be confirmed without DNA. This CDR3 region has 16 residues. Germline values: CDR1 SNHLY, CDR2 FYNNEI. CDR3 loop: CASSESMTAYYNEQFF.

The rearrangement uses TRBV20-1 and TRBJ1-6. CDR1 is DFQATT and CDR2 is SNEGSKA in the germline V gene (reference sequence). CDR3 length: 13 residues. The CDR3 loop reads CSARAQPDSPLHF.